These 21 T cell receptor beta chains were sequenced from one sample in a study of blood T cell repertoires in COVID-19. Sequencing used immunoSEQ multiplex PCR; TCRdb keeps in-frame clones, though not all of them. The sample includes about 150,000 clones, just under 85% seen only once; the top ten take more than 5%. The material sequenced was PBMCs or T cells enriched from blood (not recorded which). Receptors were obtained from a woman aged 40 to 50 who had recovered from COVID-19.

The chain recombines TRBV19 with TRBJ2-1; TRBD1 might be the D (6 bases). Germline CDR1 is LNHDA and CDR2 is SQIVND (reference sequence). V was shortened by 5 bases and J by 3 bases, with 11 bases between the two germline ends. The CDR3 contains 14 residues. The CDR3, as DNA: TGTGCCAGTAGTGTACAGGGAGTCTACAATGAGCAGTTCTTC. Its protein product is CASSVQGVYNEQFF.

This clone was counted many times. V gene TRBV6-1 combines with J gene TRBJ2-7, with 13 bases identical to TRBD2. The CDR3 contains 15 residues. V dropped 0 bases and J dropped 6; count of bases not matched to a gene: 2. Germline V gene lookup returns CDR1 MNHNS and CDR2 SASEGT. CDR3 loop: CASSEATSGGSEQYF. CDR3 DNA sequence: TGTGCCAGCAGTGAAGCGACTAGCGGGGGGAGCGAGCAGTACTTC.

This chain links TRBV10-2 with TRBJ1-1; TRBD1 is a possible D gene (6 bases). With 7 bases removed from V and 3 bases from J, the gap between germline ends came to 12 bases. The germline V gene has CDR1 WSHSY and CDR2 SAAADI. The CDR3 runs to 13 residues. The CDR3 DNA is TGCGCCAGCATTAAACAGGGCGACACTGAAGCTTTCTTT. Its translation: CASIKQGDTEAFF.

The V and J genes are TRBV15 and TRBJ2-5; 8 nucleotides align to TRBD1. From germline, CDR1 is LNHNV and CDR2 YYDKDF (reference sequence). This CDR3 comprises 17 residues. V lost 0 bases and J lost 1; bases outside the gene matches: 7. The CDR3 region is CATSRDVAGGLQETQYF. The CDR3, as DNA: TGTGCCACCAGCAGAGATGTGGCAGGGGGCCTCCAAGAGACCCAGTACTTC.

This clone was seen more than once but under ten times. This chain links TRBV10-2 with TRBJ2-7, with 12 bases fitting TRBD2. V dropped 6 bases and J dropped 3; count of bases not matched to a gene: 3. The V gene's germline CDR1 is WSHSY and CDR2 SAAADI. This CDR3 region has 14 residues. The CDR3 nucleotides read TGCGCCAGCAGACTAGCGGGGGGTTACTACGAGCAGTACTTC. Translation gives CASRLAGGYYEQYF.

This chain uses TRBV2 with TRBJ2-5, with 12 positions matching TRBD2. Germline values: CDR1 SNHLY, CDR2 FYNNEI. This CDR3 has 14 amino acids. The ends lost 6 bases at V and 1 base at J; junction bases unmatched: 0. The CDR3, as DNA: TGTGCCAGCAGGGGACTAGCGGGCCAAGAGACCCAGTACTTC. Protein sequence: CASRGLAGQETQYF.

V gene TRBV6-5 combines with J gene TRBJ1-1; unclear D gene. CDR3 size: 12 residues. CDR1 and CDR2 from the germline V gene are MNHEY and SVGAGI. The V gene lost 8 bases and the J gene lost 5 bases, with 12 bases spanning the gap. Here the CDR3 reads CASFSERTEAFF. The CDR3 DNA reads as TGTGCCAGCTTTTCGGAGAGGACTGAAGCTTTCTTT.

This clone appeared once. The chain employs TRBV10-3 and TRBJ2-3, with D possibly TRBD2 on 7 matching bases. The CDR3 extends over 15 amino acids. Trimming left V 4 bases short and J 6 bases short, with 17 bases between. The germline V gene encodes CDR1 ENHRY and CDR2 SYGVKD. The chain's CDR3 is CAISVVGGPFDTQYF. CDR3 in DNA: TGTGCCATCAGTGTTGTCGGGGGGCCTTTTGATACGCAGTATTTT.

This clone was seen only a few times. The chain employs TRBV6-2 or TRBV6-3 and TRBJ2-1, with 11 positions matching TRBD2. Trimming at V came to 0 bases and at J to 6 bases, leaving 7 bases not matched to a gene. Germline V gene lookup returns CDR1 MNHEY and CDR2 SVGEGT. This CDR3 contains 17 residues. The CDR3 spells CASSYSPLAGALNEQFF. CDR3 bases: TGTGCCAGCAGTTACTCGCCACTAGCGGGGGCACTCAATGAGCAGTTCTTC.

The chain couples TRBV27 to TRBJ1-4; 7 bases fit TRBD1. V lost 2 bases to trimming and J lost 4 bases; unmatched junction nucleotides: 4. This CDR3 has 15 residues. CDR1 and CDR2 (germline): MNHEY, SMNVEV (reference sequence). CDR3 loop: CASSLRQGDNEKLFF. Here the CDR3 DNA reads TGTGCCAGCAGTTTAAGACAGGGCGATAATGAAAAACTGTTTTTT.

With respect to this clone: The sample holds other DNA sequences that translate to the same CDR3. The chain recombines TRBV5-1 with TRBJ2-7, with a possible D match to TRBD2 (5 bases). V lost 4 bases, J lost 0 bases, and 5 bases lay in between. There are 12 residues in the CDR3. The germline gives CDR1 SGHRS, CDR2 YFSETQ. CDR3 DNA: TGCGCCAGCAGCCGGGACTCCTACGAGCAGTACTTC. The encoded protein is CASSRDSYEQYF.

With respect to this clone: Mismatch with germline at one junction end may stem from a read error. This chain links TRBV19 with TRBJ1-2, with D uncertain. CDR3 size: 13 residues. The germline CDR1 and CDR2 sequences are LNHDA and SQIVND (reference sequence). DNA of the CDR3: TGTGCCAGTCCTCCATGTGGTGTGATGGCGGAATCCTTC. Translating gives CASPPCGVMAESF.

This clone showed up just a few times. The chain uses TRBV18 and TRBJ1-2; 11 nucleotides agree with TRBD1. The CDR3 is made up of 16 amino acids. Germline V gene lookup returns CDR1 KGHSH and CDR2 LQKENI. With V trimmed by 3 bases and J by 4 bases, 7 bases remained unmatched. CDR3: CASSPSGQGASYGYTF. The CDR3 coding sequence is TGTGCCAGCTCACCTTCCGGACAGGGGGCGTCCTATGGCTACACCTTC. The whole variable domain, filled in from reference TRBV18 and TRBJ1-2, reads NAGVMQNPRHLVRRRGQEARLRCSPMKGHSHVYWYRQLPEEGLKFMVYLQKENIIDESGMPKERFSAEFPKEGPSILRIQQVVRGDSAAYFCASSPSGQGASYGYTFGSGTRLTVV.

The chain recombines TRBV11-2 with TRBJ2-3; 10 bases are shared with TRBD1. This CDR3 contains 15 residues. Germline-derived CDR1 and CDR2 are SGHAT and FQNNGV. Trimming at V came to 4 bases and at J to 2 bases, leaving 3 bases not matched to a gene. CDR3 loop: CASSSTGGITDTQYF. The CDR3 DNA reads TGTGCCAGCAGCTCGACAGGGGGCATCACAGATACGCAGTATTTT.

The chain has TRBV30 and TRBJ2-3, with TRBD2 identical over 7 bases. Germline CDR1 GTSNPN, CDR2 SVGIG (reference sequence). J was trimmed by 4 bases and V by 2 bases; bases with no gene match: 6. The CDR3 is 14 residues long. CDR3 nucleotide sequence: TGTGCCTGGAGTCGCGGGAGTACAGCAGATACGCAGTATTTT. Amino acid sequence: CAWSRGSTADTQYF.

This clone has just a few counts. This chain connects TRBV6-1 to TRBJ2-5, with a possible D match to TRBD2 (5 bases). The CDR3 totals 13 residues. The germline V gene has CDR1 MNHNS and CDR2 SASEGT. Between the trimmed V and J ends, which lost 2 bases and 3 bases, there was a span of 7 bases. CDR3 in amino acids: CASSEWEKETQYF. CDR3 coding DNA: TGTGCCAGCAGTGAATGGGAGAAAGAGACCCAGTACTTC.

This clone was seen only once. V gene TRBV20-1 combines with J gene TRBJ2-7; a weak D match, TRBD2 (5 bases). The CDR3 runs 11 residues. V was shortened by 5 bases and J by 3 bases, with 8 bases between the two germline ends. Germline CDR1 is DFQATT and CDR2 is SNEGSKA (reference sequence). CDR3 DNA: TGCAGTGCTTTCACTAGCTACGAGCAGTACTTC. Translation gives CSAFTSYEQYF.

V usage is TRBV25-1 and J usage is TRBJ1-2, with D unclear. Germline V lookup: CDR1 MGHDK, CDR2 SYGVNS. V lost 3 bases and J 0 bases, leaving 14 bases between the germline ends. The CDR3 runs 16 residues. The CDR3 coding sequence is TGTGCCAGCAGTGACTCGGGTCGGGGAACTAACTATGGCTACACCTTC. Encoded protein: CASSDSGRGTNYGYTF.

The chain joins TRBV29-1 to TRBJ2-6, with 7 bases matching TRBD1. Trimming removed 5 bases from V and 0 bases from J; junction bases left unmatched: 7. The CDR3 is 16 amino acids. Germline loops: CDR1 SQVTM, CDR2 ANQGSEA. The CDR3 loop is CSVTWDSLSGANVLTF. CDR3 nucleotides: TGCAGCGTTACCTGGGACAGCCTCTCTGGGGCCAACGTCCTGACTTTC. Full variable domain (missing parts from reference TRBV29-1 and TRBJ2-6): SAVISQKPSRDICQRGTSLTIQCQVDSQVTMMFWYRQQPGQSLTLIATANQGSEATYESGFVIDKFPISRPNLTFSTLTVSNMSPEDSSIYLCSVTWDSLSGANVLTFGAGSRLTVL.

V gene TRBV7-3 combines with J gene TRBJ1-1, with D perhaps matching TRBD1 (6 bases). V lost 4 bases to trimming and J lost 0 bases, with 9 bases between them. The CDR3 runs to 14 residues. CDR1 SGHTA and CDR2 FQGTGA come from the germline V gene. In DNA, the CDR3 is TGTGCCAGCAGCTCTACAGGGTTGAACACTGAAGCTTTCTTT. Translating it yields CASSSTGLNTEAFF.

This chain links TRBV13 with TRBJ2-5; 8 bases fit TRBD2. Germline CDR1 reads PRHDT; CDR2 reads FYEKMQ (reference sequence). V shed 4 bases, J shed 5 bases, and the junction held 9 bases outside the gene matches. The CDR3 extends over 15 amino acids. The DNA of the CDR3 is TGTGCCAGCAGCTCGGGGACTAGGGTTCAGGAGACCCAGTACTTC. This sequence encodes CASSSGTRVQETQYF.